These T cell receptor beta chains were read from a single sample in a study of T cells after yellow fever vaccination. Each CDR3 protein gets one entry after TCRdb re-called the 5' RACE reads with MiXCR. This sample has 100,000 to 150,000 distinct CDR3 sequences; around 9.8% occur once, and the top ten carry roughly 43%. This specimen consisted of CD8+ T cells sorted from PBMCs, obtained on the day of the yellow fever booster vaccination. These TCRs come from a man between 18 and 35 years old who received the YFV17D yellow fever vaccine. CDR3s include the opening cysteine and the closing phenylalanine or tryptophan. A D gene is named only where the DNA matches it firmly.

TRBV6-5	TRBJ2-7	NA	CASSSDGADYEQYF
TRBV7-2	TRBJ2-5	TRBD1	CASRQGGGVQETQYF
TRBV6-6	TRBJ2-5	TRBD2	CASSPPGGGGGETQYF
TRBV6-5	TRBJ2-2	TRBD1	CASSTGTGTNTGELFF
TRBV29-1	TRBJ2-7	NA	CSVEPGFGYEQYF
TRBV12-3/TRBV12-4	TRBJ1-5	NA	CASSFGGRGNQPQHF
TRBV27	TRBJ2-3	NA	CASTQEGGTDTQYF
TRBV5-1	TRBJ2-7	TRBD1	CASSLSWTGSYEQYF
TRBV5-4	TRBJ2-5	NA	CASSPDWETQYF
TRBV19	TRBJ2-1	NA	CASSIGAGTLDEQFF
TRBV3-1	TRBJ1-2	NA	CASSQEVRAGPYGYTF
TRBV5-1	TRBJ2-2	NA	CASGWAGNTGELFF
TRBV2	TRBJ2-5	TRBD1	CASRAGTGQETQYF
TRBV2	TRBJ1-1	NA	CASRVKDRYTEAFF
TRBV7-9	TRBJ2-3	NA	CASSLAVRPEDTQYF
TRBV30	TRBJ1-6	TRBD1	CAWSVLIGGGSPLHF
TRBV18	TRBJ2-5	NA	CASSRTERQETQYF